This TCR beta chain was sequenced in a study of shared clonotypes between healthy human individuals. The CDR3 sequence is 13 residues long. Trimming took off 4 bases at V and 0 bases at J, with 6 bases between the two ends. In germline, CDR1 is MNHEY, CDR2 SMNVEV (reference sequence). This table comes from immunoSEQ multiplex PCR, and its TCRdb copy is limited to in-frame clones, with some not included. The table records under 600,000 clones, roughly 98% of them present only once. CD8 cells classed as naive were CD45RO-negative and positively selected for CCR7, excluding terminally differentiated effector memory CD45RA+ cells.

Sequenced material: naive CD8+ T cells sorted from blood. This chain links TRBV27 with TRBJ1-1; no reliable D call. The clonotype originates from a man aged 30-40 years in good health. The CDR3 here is CASSYQLNTEAFF. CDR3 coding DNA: TGTGCCAGCAGTTATCAGTTGAACACTGAAGCTTTCTTT.